This TCR beta chain derives from a study of blood T cells in healthy people across ages. The extraction recovered at least 6 micrograms of total RNA per sample. CDR1 is MNHEY, CDR2 SMNVEV, per germline (reference sequence). V was pared by 0 bases and J by 7 bases, with 12 bases of the junction left unmatched. CDR3 length equals 18 residues. Together with a sample-barcoded 5' primer, a J-beta primer mix was included in a second PCR lasting about 7 to 12 cycles. TCRdb re-called the 5' RACE reads through MiXCR, storing one row per CDR3 protein. The table records hundreds of thousands of distinct CDR3 sequences, around 49% of them present only once.

The sequence came from a woman aged 60-70 years in good health. The chain couples TRBV27 to TRBJ2-1; TRBD2 aligns across 10 bases. The specimen was blood. CDR3 nucleotide sequence: TGTGCCAGCAGTTTATCGGGCCGGGGAGCGGGAGGGGTGAATGAGCAGTTCTTC. Translation: CASSLSGRGAGGVNEQFF.